The rows below give T cell receptor beta chains drawn from one sample of a study of T-cell memory formation after mild COVID-19. TCRdb recomputed calls from the 5' RACE reads with MiXCR, one row per CDR3 protein. The sample records approximately 450,000 distinct CDR3 sequences, about 20% being singletons. Specimen: PBMCs or a T cell subset sorted from them (not recorded which). The receptors stem from an adult woman who had mild COVID-19 (a few samples of this study predate the infection). Cell type and time point are not known. Each CDR3 is given with its conserved first and last residue. The D gene is left open where the match is weak. Part of the rows lack a size; the others show once, few, many or a class for expanded clones.

J | size | D | V | CDR3 | DNA
TRBJ2-1 | few | TRBD2 | TRBV15 | CATSRGRLADGVEQFF | TGTGCCACCAGCAGAGGGCGGCTAGCGGACGGTGTGGAGCAGTTCTTC
TRBJ2-5 | few | - | TRBV5-4 | CASSLANSQETQYF | TGTGCCAGCAGCTTGGCCAACAGCCAAGAGACCCAGTACTTC
TRBJ2-3 | few | TRBD1 | TRBV5-1 | CASAGQETDTQYF | TGCGCCAGCGCCGGACAGGAGACAGATACGCAGTATTTT
TRBJ1-1 | - | - | TRBV6-5 | CASTAGRGGSTEAFF | TGTGCCAGCACCGCGGGACGGGGGGGATCCACTGAAGCTTTCTTT
TRBJ2-7 | few | TRBD2 | TRBV20-1 | CSARDYAAGGYEQYF | TGCAGTGCTAGAGATTACGCGGCGGGAGGGTACGAGCAGTACTTC
TRBJ1-4 | - | - | TRBV27 | CASSFGGGGNEKLFF | TGTGCCAGCAGTTTTGGAGGGGGGGGTAATGAAAAACTGTTTTTT
TRBJ2-2 | few | - | TRBV2 | CASKRAITGELFF | TGTGCCAGTAAAAGAGCGATCACCGGGGAGCTGTTTTTT
TRBJ2-1 | few | TRBD1 | TRBV7-3 | CASSATGDNEQFF | TGTGCCAGCAGCGCGACAGGGGACAATGAGCAGTTCTTC
TRBJ2-7 | few | TRBD2 | TRBV5-1 | CASSLRAAGTGGLAGFYEQYF | TGCGCCAGCAGCTTGCGGGCAGCCGGGACAGGAGGACTAGCGGGATTCTACGAGCAGTACTTC
TRBJ2-7 | - | TRBD1 | TRBV9 | CASSVYPGQGYEQYF | TGTGCCAGCAGCGTTTATCCGGGACAGGGGTACGAGCAGTACTTC
TRBJ1-1 | few | - | TRBV9 | CASSVGGTDTEAFF | TGTGCCAGCAGCGTAGGGGGGACGGACACTGAAGCTTTCTTT
TRBJ1-1 | few | - | TRBV6-5 | CASSYSSRGRATEAFF | TGTGCCAGCAGTTACTCGAGTAGAGGAAGAGCCACTGAAGCTTTCTTT
TRBJ2-7 | few | - | TRBV21-1 | CASSKLTTSGTYEQYF | TGTGCCAGCAGCAAACTGACGACTAGCGGAACCTACGAGCAGTACTTC
TRBJ2-7 | - | TRBD1 | TRBV7-2 | CASSRSGTGGMDEQYF | TGTGCCAGCAGTAGATCCGGGACAGGGGGCATGGACGAGCAGTACTTC
TRBJ2-3 | - | TRBD1 | TRBV18 | CASSPSGTGTDTQYF | TGTGCCAGCTCACCTTCCGGGACAGGGACAGATACGCAGTATTTT
TRBJ2-1 | few | TRBD2 | TRBV5-1 | CASSPASGRAGEQFF | TGCGCCAGCAGCCCCGCTAGCGGGAGGGCCGGTGAGCAGTTCTTC
TRBJ1-1 | few | TRBD1 | TRBV5-1 | CASSPWTGSVDTEAFF | TGCGCCAGCAGCCCATGGACAGGATCTGTCGACACTGAAGCTTTCTTT
TRBJ2-7 | - | - | TRBV9 | CASSEGLYAYEQYF | TGTGCCAGCAGTGAGGGGCTCTATGCCTACGAGCAGTACTTC
TRBJ2-3 | once | TRBD2 | TRBV5-1 | CASSLRSPLAGGSSTDTQYF | TGCGCCAGCAGCCTCCGCAGCCCACTAGCGGGAGGGTCTAGCACAGATACGCAGTATTTT
TRBJ1-5 | few | - | TRBV2 | CASRQGFNQPQHF | TGTGCCAGCAGGCAGGGTTTTAATCAGCCCCAGCATTTT
TRBJ1-2 | few | - | TRBV12-3/TRBV12-4 | CASSLPPEGANYGYTF | TGTGCCAGCAGTTTACCCCCTGAAGGAGCTAACTATGGCTACACCTTC
TRBJ2-1 | - | TRBD2 | TRBV27 | CASIIRLAGAYEQFF | TGTGCCAGCATCATTCGGCTAGCGGGAGCCTATGAGCAGTTCTTC